This record looks at one T cell receptor (beta chain) sequence and its context. Its specificity is not known. The CDR3 consists of 14 residues. V was clipped by 2 bases and J by 6 bases, with 10 bases between them. MiXCR, run by TCRdb on the 5' RACE reads, gives a single entry per CDR3 protein. The table lists approximately 700,000 distinct CDR3 sequences, 18% of them singletons. The data stem from a study of identical twins. Study observations and caveats: Researchers reported excess low generation probability among twin-shared out-of-frame alpha sequences.

Separately, the same data were catalogued under a study of T cells expressing NK-cell markers.

This chain connects TRBV12-3 or TRBV12-4 to TRBJ2-2; tentatively, D is TRBD1 (5 bases). This sequence originates from a woman under 30 in good health. The sample taken for sequencing was PBMCs. The CDR3 DNA is TGTGCCAGCAGTTTATCAGGGATGGCCGGGGAGCTGTTTTTT. Its translation is CASSLSGMAGELFF.